Here is one T cell receptor (beta chain) with its context. As yet, its antigen is unknown. Method: immunoSEQ multiplex PCR; TCRdb's copy keeps in-frame clones and lacks some. This sample has about 2.4 million clones, with 90% to 95% found just once. Donors, without exception, were Caucasian adults residing in Nashville, Tennessee. A CD45RA-negative memory subset and a CD45RA+ naive subset were separated from the CD4+ cells. These data belong to a study of shared clonotypes between healthy human individuals. In the study overall: Three plates each covered CD4 naive and memory; CD8 naive two, CD8 memory one.

Study findings and constraints: Sampling covered blood only; tissue repertoires likely differ.

The source is a man between 18 and 35 years old in good health. Some clones in this sample may be carry-over from other donors' samples. Sequenced sample: naive CD4+ T cells from PBMCs. Noted subset: CD45RA+ positively selected.

The CDR3: CASSQDRSSYEQYF. CDR3 coding DNA: TGTGCCAGCTCACAGGACAGGAGCTCCTACGAGCAGTACTTC. The chain couples TRBV18 to TRBJ2-7; 7 bases map to TRBD1. V shed 4 bases, J shed 0 bases, and the junction held 3 bases outside the gene matches. The CDR3 has 14 amino acids. CDR1 and CDR2 from the germline V gene are KGHSH and LQKENI.